The clone carrying this T cell receptor (beta chain) turned up a few times. What it binds is not known. CD45RO/CCR7/CD25/CD127/CD95/CD27 sorting isolated CD4+ naive, central memory, regulatory and stem cell-like memory cells. This entry comes from a study of beta chain features in type 1 diabetes. Study in general: Patients and healthy donors were similar in age, gender and cell yields. Study-level points and caveats: TCRB CDR3 length was moderately but significantly reduced in all four CD4+ subsets of Type 1 diabetes patients. Within patients, naive, central memory and Treg TCRB repertoires seemed more similar than within healthy donors.

As every portion of the isolated RNA was reverse transcribed, the sequencing read expressed TCRB transcripts. Clones were sequenced by immunoSEQ multiplex PCR, and TCRdb holds only the in-frame ones, with some missing. The data show over 150,000 clones, 10% seen once. This clonotype originated in a man aged 25 to 40 with type 1 diabetes. Sequenced input: central memory CD4+ T cells from blood.

CDR3 amino acids: CASSPLAENQPQHF. The CDR3 region has the DNA TGTGCCAGCTCACCATTGGCGGAGAATCAGCCCCAGCATTTT. This chain connects TRBV18 to TRBJ1-5; D ambiguous. This CDR3 contains 14 residues. V was shortened by 2 bases and J by 4 bases, with 9 bases between the two germline ends. Germline lookup yields CDR1 KGHSH and CDR2 LQKENI.